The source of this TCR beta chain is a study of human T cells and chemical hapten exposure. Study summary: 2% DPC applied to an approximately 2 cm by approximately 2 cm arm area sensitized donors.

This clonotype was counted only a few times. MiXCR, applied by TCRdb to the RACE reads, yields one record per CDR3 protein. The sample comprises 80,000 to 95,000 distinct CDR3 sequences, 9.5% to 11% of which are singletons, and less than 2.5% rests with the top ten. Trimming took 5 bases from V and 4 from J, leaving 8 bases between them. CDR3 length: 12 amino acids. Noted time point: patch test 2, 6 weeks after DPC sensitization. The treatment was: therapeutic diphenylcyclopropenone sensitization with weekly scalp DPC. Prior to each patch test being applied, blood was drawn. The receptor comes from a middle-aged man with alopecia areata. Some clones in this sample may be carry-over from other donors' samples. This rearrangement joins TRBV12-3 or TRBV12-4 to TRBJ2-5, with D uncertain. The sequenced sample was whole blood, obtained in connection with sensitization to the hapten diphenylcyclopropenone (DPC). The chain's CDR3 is CASSNPPETQYF. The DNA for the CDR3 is TGTGCCAGCAGTAACCCCCCAGAGACCCAGTACTTC.